This passage covers 21 T cell receptor beta chains from one sample sequenced in a study of regulatory T cells in long-lasting Graves disease (dated by TCRdb to the early 2020s). Library generation was performed with multiplex PCR. Instrument on record: Illumina HiSeq 4000. To build TCR beta libraries, CDR3 regions were amplified by Arm-PCR using iRepertoire HTBI primers. TCRdb took the public reads, trimmed them with fastp at Q25, ran MiXCR for clone calling and kept in-frame beta chains. Merged by CDR3 protein, the rows form single entries marked with the most common genes and DNA. Here the sample has 450,000 to 650,000 distinct CDR3 sequences; 15% to 20% occur a single time. Of the sample, just under 25% is held by the ten largest clones. This specimen's time point label, per the study, means: newly diagnosed GD, antithyroid drugs for less than 3 months. For both TCR sequencing and RNA sequencing, RNA was extracted from PBMCs using TRIzol.

This sample also appeared in a second study, on T cells in Graves' hyperthyroidism and ophthalmopathy.

This specimen was peripheral blood mononuclear cells (PBMCs), taken at new diagnosis, from a patient treated with antithyroid drugs. These receptors were obtained from a woman aged 35-60 years with Graves disease. Donor details come from another sample of the same person, matched by shared clones.

This clonotype has just a few counts. The gene calls are TRBV12-3 or TRBV12-4 and TRBJ2-7; D call uncertain. V lost 2 bases and J 6 bases, leaving 11 bases between the germline ends. CDR3 length: 13 residues. The CDR3, as DNA: TGTGCCAGCAGTTTATTTGCTAACTCCGAGCAGTACTTC. Its protein is CASSLFANSEQYF.

V gene TRBV12-3 or TRBV12-4 combines with J gene TRBJ2-1, with TRBD2 matching 8 bases. V was clipped by 4 bases and J by 0 bases; unmatched bases: 8. This CDR3 is built from 17 residues. The CDR3: CASSWGAGGNSYNEQFF. The CDR3, as DNA: TGTGCCAGCAGTTGGGGGGCGGGGGGAAACTCCTACAATGAGCAGTTCTTC.

This chain joins TRBV27 and TRBJ2-1, with TRBD1 matching over 9 bases. J gave up 5 bases and V 2 bases, and 4 bases lay outside the gene matches. Germline assignment: CDR1 MNHEY and CDR2 SMNVEV (reference sequence). The CDR3 totals 15 residues. The CDR3 sequence is CASSLLGTGNNEQFF. The CDR3 nucleotides read TGTGCCAGCAGTTTACTCGGGACAGGGAACAATGAGCAGTTCTTC.

There are many counts of this clonotype. V gene TRBV18 combines with J gene TRBJ1-2; no reliable D call. This CDR3 is 15 amino acids long. In germline, CDR1 is KGHSH, CDR2 LQKENI. Trimming removed 3 bases from V and 4 bases from J, with 15 bases in between. CDR3: CASSPQENDGYGYTF. CDR3 bases: TGTGCCAGCTCACCCCAGGAAAACGACGGCTATGGCTACACCTTC.

This sequence joins TRBV10-1 and TRBJ1-1; no firm D call. Per germline, CDR1 WNHNN and CDR2 SYGVQD (reference sequence). The CDR3 contains 9 residues. V lost 10 bases and J lost 14, with 14 bases in between. The CDR3 loop reads CAIGEGPFF. Here the CDR3 DNA reads TGCGCCATTGGGGAGGGTCCCTTCTTT.

Note on this clonotype: This likely traces to a read error, being one base from a far larger clone. This chain joins TRBV7-9 and TRBJ2-3; D not certain. CDR1 and CDR2 (germline): SEHNR, FQNEAQ (reference sequence). This CDR3 is built from 12 residues. The chain's CDR3 is CASSFRPDAQYF. The CDR3 region has the DNA TGTGCCAGCAGTTTTAGGCCAGATGCGCAGTATTTT. Based on the CDR3 plus reference TRBV7-9 and TRBJ2-3, the full variable domain is DTGVSQNPRHKITKRGQNVTFRCDPISEHNRLYWYRQTLGQGPEFLTYFQNEAQLEKSRLLSDRFSAERPKGSFSTLEIQRTEQGDSAMYLCASSFRPDAQYFGPGTRLTVL.

This clonotype was observed a handful of times. This sequence joins TRBV5-1 and TRBJ1-4; D is uncertain. The CDR3 consists of 15 residues. The V gene lost 3 bases and the J gene lost 0 bases, with 9 bases spanning the gap. The germline CDR1 and CDR2 sequences are SGHRS and YFSETQ. The CDR3 coding sequence is TGCGCCAGCAGCTCCGGATCAGCAACTAATGAAAAACTGTTTTTT. Protein product: CASSSGSATNEKLFF.

The rearrangement links TRBV6-5 to TRBJ1-3, with a possible D match to TRBD1 (6 bases). Germline CDR1 MNHEY, CDR2 SVGAGI. V was shortened by 0 bases and J by 0 bases, with 12 bases between the two germline ends. This CDR3 has 17 residues. The CDR3 protein is CASSYSTGTFSGNTIYF. CDR3 nucleotide sequence: TGTGCCAGCAGTTACTCGACGGGGACATTCTCTGGAAACACCATATATTTT.

With respect to this clonotype: A single base separates this from a much larger clone, so it may be a read error. No conserved phenylalanine or tryptophan ends this CDR3, so it is likely a read error. The chain uses TRBV19 and TRBJ1-5; 9 nucleotides match TRBD1. V lost 3 bases to trimming and J lost 6 bases; unmatched junction nucleotides: 6. The CDR3 covers 15 residues. In germline, CDR1 is LNHDA, CDR2 SQIVND (reference sequence). The DNA for the CDR3 is TGTGCCAGTAGTATTTGGACAGGGGAGCTTCAGCCCCAGCATCTT. This encodes CASSIWTGELQPQHL.

The V and J genes are TRBV19 and TRBJ1-6, with no clear D. Looked up from germline, CDR1 is LNHDA and CDR2 is SQIVND (reference sequence). V was pared by 1 base and J by 6 bases, with 7 bases between. This CDR3 contains 14 residues. The CDR3 bases are TGTGCCAGTAGTATAGGGGAATTTAATTCACCCCTCCACTTT. Translated: CASSIGEFNSPLHF.

This clonotype came up a few times. CDR3 DNA sequence: TGTGCCAGCAGCCTCGGACGGGAAGGTGAAAAACTGTTTTTT. Amino acid sequence: CASSLGREGEKLFF. The chain carries TRBV27 and TRBJ1-4; D uncertain. This CDR3 comprises 14 residues. The ends were cut back, 6 bases at V and 7 bases at J, with 15 bases in the middle. Germline V gives CDR1 MNHEY, CDR2 SMNVEV (reference sequence).

This clonotype showed up many times. The chain has TRBV3-1 and TRBJ2-1; 12 bases fit TRBD1. V lost 5 bases and J lost 7; bases outside the gene matches: 9. The CDR3 spans 16 residues. Looked up from germline, CDR1 is LGHDT and CDR2 is YNNKEL (reference sequence). CDR3 amino acids: CASSSPGTGGRNEQFF. CDR3 coding DNA: TGTGCCAGCAGCTCTCCCGGGACAGGGGGCCGGAATGAGCAGTTCTTC.

This clonotype occurred many times. The chain joins TRBV2 to TRBJ2-5, with no clear D. CDR3 size: 12 residues. V was shortened by 0 bases and J by 5 bases, with 4 bases between the two germline ends. Germline CDR1 SNHLY, CDR2 FYNNEI. CDR3 loop: CASSEAPETQYF. As DNA, the CDR3 is TGTGCCAGCAGTGAAGCCCCGGAGACCCAGTACTTC.

This clonotype came up a few times. The chain is built from TRBV12-3 or TRBV12-4 and TRBJ1-1; D unresolved. With 5 bases removed from V and 3 bases from J, the gap between germline ends came to 28 bases. This CDR3 is 19 amino acids long. CDR3 nucleotides: TGTGCCAGCAGTCCCTCTTCCCGGGTTTCCCTCCTTCTGCACACTGAAGCTTTCTTT. Amino acid sequence: CASSPSSRVSLLLHTEAFF.

This clonotype was recorded many times. The CDR3 here is CSAEQTSTDTQYF. CDR3 DNA sequence: TGCAGTGCTGAACAGACCAGCACAGATACGCAGTATTTT. The chain combines TRBV20-1 with TRBJ2-3, with unresolved D. CDR1 is DFQATT, CDR2 SNEGSKA, per germline (reference sequence). CDR3 size: 13 residues. V was pared by 5 bases and J by 0 bases, with 9 bases between.

The chain couples TRBV27 to TRBJ1-6; D is uncertain. CDR1 and CDR2 from the germline V gene are MNHEY and SMNVEV (reference sequence). V was shortened by 6 bases and J by 7 bases, with 10 bases between the two germline ends. There are 13 residues in the CDR3. Here the CDR3 DNA reads TGTGCCAGCAGCCCCGGGAACAATTCACCCCTCCACTTT. It translates to CASSPGNNSPLHF.

Many counts were recorded for this clonotype. The rearrangement joins TRBV29-1 to TRBJ2-1; 12 positions match TRBD1. CDR3 length: 17 residues. The trim removed 4 bases at V and 6 bases at J, leaving 13 bases unmatched. Germline CDR1 and CDR2: SQVTM and ANQGSEA. The CDR3 coding sequence is TGCAGCGTTGGCACGGGACAGGGGGCGTTAGGGGGCAATGAGCAGTTCTTC. Residues: CSVGTGQGALGGNEQFF.

This chain links TRBV6-1 with TRBJ1-5; D remains ambiguous. V gave up 5 bases and J gave up 6 bases, with 14 bases separating them. Germline V gene data show CDR1 as MNHNS and CDR2 as SASEGT. This CDR3 spans 14 amino acids. The DNA of the CDR3 is TGTGCCAGCAGTCGCCTGCAGGCTGGTCAGCCCCAGCATTTT. It translates to CASSRLQAGQPQHF.

This clonotype was seen at least ten times. V is TRBV7-9 and J is TRBJ1-1; maybe TRBD1 (5 bases). V was cut by 6 bases and J by 0 bases, with 17 bases left in between. Germline V gene lookup returns CDR1 SEHNR and CDR2 FQNEAQ (reference sequence). The CDR3 spans 16 residues. CDR3 DNA: TGTGCCAGCAGAGACAGCCCCGGGACCCTGAACACTGAAGCTTTCTTT. Its translation: CASRDSPGTLNTEAFF.

There are a few counts of this clonotype. The chain carries TRBV9 and TRBJ2-2, with D tentatively TRBD2 (5 bases). Germline lookup yields CDR1 SGDLS and CDR2 YYNGEE. V lost 0 bases, J lost 5 bases, and 11 bases lay in between. The CDR3 is 15 amino acids. The CDR3 DNA reads TGTGCCAGCAGCGTAGGTCGGACTGGGACCGGGGAGCTGTTTTTT. Translated: CASSVGRTGTGELFF.

The table lists this clonotype with many counts. The V gene is TRBV20-1, the J gene TRBJ2-5; 7 positions agree with TRBD1. Losses at the gene ends were 0 bases for V and 2 bases for J; bases not matched to a gene: 6. This CDR3 comprises 15 residues. From germline, CDR1 is DFQATT and CDR2 SNEGSKA (reference sequence). For the CDR3, the DNA is TGCAGTGCTAGAGATGTGGCCAGGGGGCAAGAGACCCAGTACTTC. It yields the protein CSARDVARGQETQYF.